This TCR beta chain was found in a study of blood T cells in healthy people across ages. Study-level findings and limits: Long-lived donors carried more naive CD4+ cells and greater diversity than aged donors.

This clonotype was counted at least ten times. Its antigen remains unidentified. V lost 1 base to trimming and J lost 2 bases; unmatched junction nucleotides: 0. This CDR3 has 15 residues. Germline V lookup: CDR1 SGHTA, CDR2 FQGNSA. Each donor's blood draw was 7.5 to 10 milliliters of peripheral blood. Isolation yielded PBMCs, at least 6.5 million per sample, in every case. The use of a sample-barcoded 5' primer and a J-beta primer mix characterized a second PCR of roughly 7 to 12 cycles. TCRdb recomputed calls from the 5' RACE reads with MiXCR, one row per CDR3 protein. The profile shows 630,000 or so distinct CDR3 sequences, about 30% of them singletons.

The receptor comes from a woman older than 75 in good health. The J gene is TRBJ2-5, the V gene TRBV7-2; 11 positions agree with TRBD2. The sequenced sample consisted of blood. The CDR3 coding sequence is TGTGCCAGCAGCTTAGTAGCGGGGGGGCAAGAGACCCAGTACTTC. Translation: CASSLVAGGQETQYF.